This T cell receptor beta chain was profiled in a study of shared clonotypes between healthy human individuals. V lost 3 bases, J lost 4 bases, and 8 bases stayed unmatched. The germline CDR1 and CDR2 sequences are LNHDA and SQIVND (reference sequence). The CDR3 has 16 residues. Investigators spread the genomic DNA of each subset evenly over several immunoSEQ plates. Method: immunoSEQ multiplex PCR; TCRdb's copy keeps in-frame clones and lacks some. The sample yields 490,000 or so clones, over 60% seen once. The clonotype was recovered from a woman aged 40 to 50 in good health. Some clones in this sample may be carry-over from other donors' samples. Sequencing used PBMCs. The chain has TRBV19 and TRBJ2-2; 7 bases match TRBD2. CDR3 coding DNA: TGTGCCAGTAGTATTCCCCGCGGGAGCGGCACCGGGGAGCTGTTTTTT. It encodes CASSIPRGSGTGELFF.